This T cell receptor (beta chain) was captured in a study of blood T cell repertoires in COVID-19. As for the study in general: Donors in the United States, Italy and Spain gave samples during acute or convalescent COVID-19. PBMCs, B-cell-depleted T cells, or T cells were the source of the cDNA or gDNA that made up the material.

This clone has more than one count but fewer than ten. Trimming left V 6 bases short and J 3 bases short, with 15 bases between. Germline-derived CDR1 and CDR2 are MDHEN and SYDVKM. The CDR3 extends over 14 amino acids. Methods used by the authors: The assay estimated nucleated cells by amplifying reference gene primers. TCRdb keeps only in-frame clones here, not all; method: immunoSEQ multiplex PCR. Clone size and V and J calls were adopted from that table, with D and trimming inferred from the DNA. The sample gives roughly 410,000 clones, roughly 90% of which show up once; around 1.3% is in the top ten.

The sequencing sample was made of peripheral blood. The sequence was collected from a man aged 40-50 years with acute or convalescent COVID-19. The rearrangement uses TRBV28 and TRBJ2-7; no clear D gene. In DNA form, the CDR3 reads TGTGCCAGCAGAGATGCAAAAACTAACTACGAGCAGTACTTC. Amino acids: CASRDAKTNYEQYF.